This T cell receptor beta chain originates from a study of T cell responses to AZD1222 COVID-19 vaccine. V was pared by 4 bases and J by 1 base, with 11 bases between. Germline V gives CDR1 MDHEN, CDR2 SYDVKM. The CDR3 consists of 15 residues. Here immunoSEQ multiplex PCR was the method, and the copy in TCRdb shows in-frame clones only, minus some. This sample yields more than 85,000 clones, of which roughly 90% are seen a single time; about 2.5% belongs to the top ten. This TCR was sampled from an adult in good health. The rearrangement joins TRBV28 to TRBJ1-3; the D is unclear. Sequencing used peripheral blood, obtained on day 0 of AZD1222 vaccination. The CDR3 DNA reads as TGTGCCAGCAGTTCGTTGGATGGTTCTGGAAACACCATATATTTT. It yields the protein CASSSLDGSGNTIYF.